A single sample is the source of the 27 T cell receptor beta chains below, sequenced in a study of OX40 agonist ivuxolimab in advanced cancers. The method was immunoSEQ multiplex PCR; TCRdb's version includes in-frame clones alone and lacks a portion of them. The sample records 73,000 or so clones, 80% to 95% being singletons. Material: CD4+ or CD8+ T cells sorted from blood, obtained in a trial of the OX40 agonist ivuxolimab. These receptors originate from an adult with an advanced solid tumor such as melanoma, head and neck, liver or kidney cancer.

V usage is TRBV19 and J usage is TRBJ2-2, with D maybe TRBD2 (6 bases). Deletions cut 0 bases from V and 0 bases from J, with 8 bases between. The V gene's germline CDR1 is LNHDA and CDR2 SQIVND (reference sequence). CDR3 length: 16 residues. CDR3 sequence reads: CASSIDREPNTGELFF. CDR3 coding DNA: TGTGCCAGTAGTATAGACCGGGAGCCGAACACCGGGGAGCTGTTTTTT.

The chain links TRBV5-4 to TRBJ2-5; no definite D call. Trimming shortened V by 4 bases and J by 5 bases, and 12 bases separated the two germline ends. The CDR3 is made up of 13 amino acids. Germline CDR1 SGHNT, CDR2 YYREEE (reference sequence). The CDR3 nucleotides are TGTGCCAGCAGCCCCCGGGTCGAGGAGACCCAGTACTTC. It codes for CASSPRVEETQYF. Full variable domain (remainder filled in from reference TRBV5-4 and TRBJ2-5): ETGVTQSPTHLIKTRGQQVTLRCSSQSGHNTVSWYQQALGQGPQFIFQYYREEENGRGNFPPRFSGLQFPNYSSELNVNALELDDSALYLCASSPRVEETQYFGPGTRLLVL.

The chain combines TRBV7-2 with TRBJ1-4; 11 bases agree with TRBD1. The CDR3 covers 18 residues. Germline CDR1 reads SGHTA; CDR2 reads FQGNSA. After removal of 1 base from V and 6 bases from J, the junction contained 10 bases not matched to a gene. This chain's CDR3 is CASSLVPNPGQGDEKLFF. DNA of the CDR3: TGTGCCAGCAGCTTAGTTCCTAACCCGGGACAGGGGGATGAAAAACTGTTTTTT.

The chain employs TRBV12-5 and TRBJ1-2; 7 bases match TRBD1. This CDR3 is built from 14 residues. V lost 6 bases and J lost 5; bases outside the gene matches: 9. Germline V gives CDR1 LGHNT, CDR2 FRNRAP. The CDR3 is CASGTGQRLYGYTF. DNA of the CDR3: TGTGCTAGTGGAACGGGACAGCGATTATATGGCTACACCTTC. The whole variable domain, remainder taken from reference TRBV12-5 and TRBJ1-2, is DARVTQTPRHKVTEMGQEVTMRCQPILGHNTVFWYRQTMMQGLELLAYFRNRAPLDDSGMPKDRFSAEMPDATLATLKIQPSEPRDSAVYFCASGTGQRLYGYTFGSGTRLTVV.

The chain carries TRBV5-6 and TRBJ1-5, with 9 nucleotides matching TRBD1. The CDR3 spans 14 residues. V gave up 4 bases and J gave up 6 bases; unmatched junction bases: 5. The V gene's germline CDR1 is SGHDT and CDR2 YYEEEE. CDR3 loop: CASSTTGGSQPQHF. Written as DNA, the CDR3 is TGTGCCAGCAGCACCACAGGGGGCAGTCAGCCCCAGCATTTT.

The chain carries TRBV9 and TRBJ1-2, with D uncertain. The V and J ends lost 0 bases and 0 bases respectively, with 6 bases between them. The germline gives CDR1 SGDLS, CDR2 YYNGEE. The CDR3 extends over 14 amino acids. CDR3 sequence: CASSVEGTNYGYTF. As DNA, the CDR3 is TGTGCCAGCAGCGTAGAAGGGACTAACTATGGCTACACCTTC.

The J gene is TRBJ2-2, the V gene TRBV6-5; D may match TRBD1 or TRBD2 (5 bases each). V was cut by 0 bases and J by 5 bases, with 13 bases left in between. The germline CDR1 and CDR2 sequences are MNHEY and SVGAGI. The CDR3 extends over 16 amino acids. CDR3: CASSYSMGERTGELFF. The CDR3 DNA is TGTGCCAGCAGTTACTCGATGGGGGAAAGGACCGGGGAGCTGTTTTTT.

The J gene is TRBJ1-5, the V gene TRBV4-1; maybe TRBD1 (5 bases). The CDR3 length is 16 residues. The ends were cut back, 3 bases at V and 2 bases at J, with 14 bases in the middle. CDR1 is MGHRA, CDR2 YSYEKL, per germline. The CDR3 spells CASSHPNAGRNQPQHF. In DNA form, the CDR3 reads TGCGCCAGCAGCCATCCTAACGCAGGGCGCAATCAGCCCCAGCATTTT.

V gene TRBV10-1 combines with J gene TRBJ2-7; TRBD1 matches at 12 bases. Germline CDR1 and CDR2: WNHNN and SYGVQD (reference sequence). The CDR3 contains 14 residues. V shed 0 bases and J 6 bases; nucleotides not matched to a gene: 0. The CDR3 loop reads CASSESGQGAEQYF. CDR3 coding DNA: TGCGCCAGCAGTGAGTCGGGACAGGGGGCCGAGCAGTACTTC.

This chain joins TRBV7-9 and TRBJ2-7; D is ambiguous. Trimming left V 3 bases short and J 1 base short, with 16 bases between. The length of the CDR3 is 16 residues. The germline gives CDR1 SEHNR, CDR2 FQNEAQ (reference sequence). CDR3 in amino acids: CASSFGGVQRSYEQYF. The CDR3 bases are TGTGCCAGCAGCTTCGGTGGTGTACAAAGATCCTACGAGCAGTACTTC.

This clone is a singleton in its sample. The gene calls are TRBV5-1 and TRBJ2-3; 9 bases map to TRBD1. Losses at the gene ends were 7 bases for V and 2 bases for J; bases not matched to a gene: 11. Germline V lookup: CDR1 SGHRS, CDR2 YFSETQ. The CDR3 loop spans 16 amino acids. The CDR3 spells CASGRTGGAPTDTQYF. The CDR3 DNA reads as TGCGCCAGCGGCAGAACAGGGGGCGCCCCCACAGATACGCAGTATTTT. Full variable domain (remainder filled in from reference TRBV5-1 and TRBJ2-3): KAGVTQTPRYLIKTRGQQVTLSCSPISGHRSVSWYQQTPGQGLQFLFEYFSETQRNKGNFPGRFSGRQFSNSRSEMNVSTLELGDSALYLCASGRTGGAPTDTQYFGPGTRLTVL.

In its sample, this clone was seen once. The rearrangement joins TRBV5-1 to TRBJ1-2; the D is unclear. CDR1 SGHRS and CDR2 YFSETQ come from the germline V gene. V was clipped by 1 base and J by 3 bases, with 7 bases between them. CDR3 length: 13 residues. CDR3 DNA sequence: TGCGCCAGCAGCTTGAGCGAGTACTATGGCTACACCTTC. Residues: CASSLSEYYGYTF.

The rearrangement joins TRBV13 to TRBJ1-5; D is ambiguous. The germline V gene has CDR1 PRHDT and CDR2 FYEKMQ (reference sequence). Trimming took off 7 bases at V and 2 bases at J, with 12 bases between the two ends. CDR3 length: 14 residues. The CDR3 spells CASTRTEGNQPQHF. DNA for the CDR3: TGTGCCAGCACCCGAACTGAGGGCAATCAGCCCCAGCATTTT. The variable domain in full, completed from reference TRBV13 and TRBJ1-5, reads AAGVIQSPRHLIKEKRETATLKCYPIPRHDTVYWYQQGPGQDPQFLISFYEKMQSDKGSIPDRFSAQQFSDYHSELNMSSLELGDSALYFCASTRTEGNQPQHFGDGTRLSIL.

This clone occurred once. The chain combines TRBV7-8 with TRBJ2-3; D call uncertain. The germline V gene encodes CDR1 SGHVS and CDR2 FQNEAQ. V lost 5 bases and J lost 2, with 17 bases in between. The CDR3 contains 16 residues. The DNA of the CDR3 is TGTGCCAGCAGCCCCAGTGTAGCCGGGCCCACAGATACGCAGTATTTT. Its translation: CASSPSVAGPTDTQYF.

In this sample, this clone turned up a few times. This rearrangement joins TRBV7-9 to TRBJ2-1; 10 nucleotides match TRBD1. The CDR3 runs 16 residues. Unmatched junction bases numbered 8, after V lost 1 base and J lost 8 bases. The V gene's germline CDR1 is SEHNR and CDR2 FQNEAQ (reference sequence). CDR3 region: CASSLVMGQGWDEQFF. The CDR3 nucleotides read TGTGCCAGCAGCTTAGTGATGGGACAGGGGTGGGATGAGCAGTTCTTC.

The chain recombines TRBV5-4 with TRBJ1-1, with 7 bases identical to TRBD1. The germline V gene encodes CDR1 SGHNT and CDR2 YYREEE (reference sequence). The CDR3 has 12 residues. The ends lost 4 bases at V and 4 bases at J; junction bases unmatched: 1. The CDR3 is CASSNRGTEAFF. CDR3 DNA sequence: TGTGCCAGCAGCAACAGGGGCACTGAAGCTTTCTTT.

As regards this clone: This same CDR3 is encoded by further DNA sequences in the sample. V gene TRBV9 combines with J gene TRBJ1-3; TRBD1 is a possible D gene (6 bases). Trimming took 3 bases from V and 4 from J, leaving 11 bases between them. Germline V gives CDR1 SGDLS, CDR2 YYNGEE. This CDR3 is built from 14 residues. The CDR3 spells CASSEGGSGNTIYF. The CDR3 nucleotides are TGTGCCAGCAGCGAGGGGGGTTCCGGAAACACCATATATTTT.

The J gene is TRBJ1-1, the V gene TRBV9, with unresolved D. V lost 0 bases and J 4 bases, leaving 10 bases between the germline ends. The CDR3 has 14 residues. CDR1 is SGDLS, CDR2 YYNGEE, per germline. CDR3: CASSVEGHGTEAFF. In nucleotides, the CDR3 is TGTGCCAGCAGCGTAGAAGGTCACGGCACTGAAGCTTTCTTT.

The chain employs TRBV4-2 and TRBJ2-1; maybe TRBD1 (5 bases). CDR3 length: 12 residues. Germline V gene lookup returns CDR1 LGHNA and CDR2 YNFKEQ. Trimming left V 7 bases short and J 9 bases short, with 13 bases between. The CDR3 sequence is CASKGMLVEQFF. The CDR3 DNA reads as TGTGCCAGCAAGGGGATGTTGGTTGAGCAGTTCTTC.

The chain uses TRBV29-1 and TRBJ2-7; unclear D gene. The ends were cut back, 5 bases at V and 2 bases at J, with 13 bases in the middle. The CDR3 has 13 residues. In germline, CDR1 is SQVTM, CDR2 ANQGSEA. The CDR3, as DNA: TGCAGCGTTCTAATGGGATTCCCCTACGAGCAGTACTTC. This encodes CSVLMGFPYEQYF.

V and J are TRBV4-1 and TRBJ2-7; 11 nucleotides match TRBD1. Germline V gene sequence: CDR1 MGHRA, CDR2 YSYEKL. The V segment lost 1 base and the J segment 6 bases; nucleotides outside the gene matches: 5. The CDR3 contains 15 residues. CDR3 loop: CASSQGTGGGVEQYF. Here the CDR3 DNA reads TGCGCCAGCAGCCAAGGGACAGGGGGCGGGGTCGAGCAGTACTTC.

V usage is TRBV10-3 and J usage is TRBJ2-5, with 10 bases fitting TRBD2. This CDR3 spans 14 amino acids. V was pared by 6 bases and J by 3 bases, with 4 bases of the junction left unmatched. The germline V gene encodes CDR1 ENHRY and CDR2 SYGVKD. The CDR3 sequence is CAIRGLAEKETQYF. The DNA for the CDR3 is TGTGCCATCAGAGGACTAGCGGAAAAAGAGACCCAGTACTTC.

V is TRBV2 and J is TRBJ2-1; D might be TRBD1 or TRBD2, each matching 5 bases. CDR3 length: 16 residues. V lost 2 bases and J 9 bases, leaving 20 bases between the germline ends. Germline loops: CDR1 SNHLY, CDR2 FYNNEI. The CDR3 DNA sequence: TGTGCCAGCAGTGAACCGGGATGGGGGAAGGCCGCTGAGCAGTTCTTC. Protein sequence: CASSEPGWGKAAEQFF.

The chain uses TRBV23-1 and TRBJ1-3; TRBD1 might be the D (5 bases). TRBV23-1 falls under the ORF class, with uncertain function. CDR3 size: 13 residues. The germline V and J ends were trimmed by 7 bases and 7 bases, with 14 bases remaining between them. The CDR3 coding sequence is TGCGCCAGCAAATGGGGACTGGAGAACACCATATATTTT. Protein product: CASKWGLENTIYF.

The V gene is TRBV7-2, the J gene TRBJ2-1; a weak D match, TRBD2 (6 bases). This CDR3 has 15 residues. Trimming cost V 3 bases and J 3 bases, with 12 bases left between them. CDR1 and CDR2 (germline): SGHTA, FQGNSA. This chain's CDR3 is CASSFLEEGYNEQFF. The CDR3 region has the DNA TGTGCCAGCAGCTTCTTAGAGGAGGGCTACAATGAGCAGTTCTTC.

This clone was counted between two and nine times. Other DNA sequences of this sample code for an identical CDR3. This chain links TRBV6-4 with TRBJ2-3; no clear D. Germline-derived CDR1 and CDR2 are MRHNA and SNTAGT. The CDR3 has 13 residues. V lost 0 bases, J lost 2 bases, and 3 bases lay in between. The DNA for the CDR3 is TGTGCCAGCAGTGACTCGACCACAGATACGCAGTATTTT. Translated: CASSDSTTDTQYF.

This clone came up once. This rearrangement joins TRBV7-9 to TRBJ1-2; D unclear. From germline, CDR1 is SEHNR and CDR2 FQNEAQ (reference sequence). V shed 1 base and J shed 6 bases, with 18 bases lying between them. This CDR3 spans 16 amino acids. The chain's CDR3 is CASSLGSSDPVNGYTF. CDR3 DNA sequence: TGTGCCAGCAGCTTAGGTTCTTCTGATCCGGTGAATGGCTACACCTTC. Full variable domain (rest looked up from reference TRBV7-9 and TRBJ1-2): DTGVSQNPRHKITKRGQNVTFRCDPISEHNRLYWYRQTLGQGPEFLTYFQNEAQLEKSRLLSDRFSAERPKGSFSTLEIQRTEQGDSAMYLCASSLGSSDPVNGYTFGSGTRLTVV.